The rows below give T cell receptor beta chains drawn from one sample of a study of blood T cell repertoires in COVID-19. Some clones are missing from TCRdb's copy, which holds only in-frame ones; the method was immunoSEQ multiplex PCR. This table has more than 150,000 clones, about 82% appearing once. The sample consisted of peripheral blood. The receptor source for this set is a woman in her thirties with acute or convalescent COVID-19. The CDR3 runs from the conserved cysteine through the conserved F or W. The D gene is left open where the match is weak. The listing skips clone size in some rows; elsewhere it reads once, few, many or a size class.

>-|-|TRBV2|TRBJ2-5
CASNTGSRETQYF
TGTGCCAGCAACACAGGGTCAAGGGAGACCCAGTACTTC
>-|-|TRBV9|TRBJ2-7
CASSPDSYEQYF
TGTGCCAGCAGCCCTGACAGTTACGAGCAGTACTTC
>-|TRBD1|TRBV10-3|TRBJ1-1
CATGQALTEAFF
TGTGCCACAGGACAGGCATTGACTGAAGCTTTCTTT
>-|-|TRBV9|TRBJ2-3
CASSVWGVSTDTQYF
TGTGCCAGCAGCGTATGGGGGGTTAGCACAGATACGCAGTATTTT
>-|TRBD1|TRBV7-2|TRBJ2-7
CASSLRTGFTYEQYF
TGTGCCAGCAGCTTAAGGACAGGGTTCACCTACGAGCAGTACTTC
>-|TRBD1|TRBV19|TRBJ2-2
CASRIQGADTGELFF
TGTGCCAGTAGGATACAGGGGGCGGACACCGGGGAGCTGTTTTTT
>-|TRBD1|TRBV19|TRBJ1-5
CASSTPGQGFNQPQHF
TGTGCCAGTAGTACCCCGGGACAGGGCTTTAATCAGCCCCAGCATTTT
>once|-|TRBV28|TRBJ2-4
CASSAPRGKNIQYF
TGTGCCAGCAGTGCGCCCCGCGGCAAAAACATTCAGTACTTC
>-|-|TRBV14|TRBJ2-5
CASSQAKKTQYF
TGTGCCAGCAGCCAAGCTAAAAAGACCCAGTACTTC
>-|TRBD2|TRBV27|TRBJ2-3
CASSHGLAGSSSTDTQYF
TGTGCCAGCAGTCACGGACTAGCGGGATCATCTAGCACAGATACGCAGTATTTT
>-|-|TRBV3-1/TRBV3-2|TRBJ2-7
CASSPPDRSTYEQYF
TGTGCCAGCAGCCCGCCCGACAGGAGTACCTACGAGCAGTACTTC
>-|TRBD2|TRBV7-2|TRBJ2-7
CASSLREGSYEQYF
TGTGCCAGCAGCTTAAGGGAGGGTAGCTACGAGCAGTACTTC
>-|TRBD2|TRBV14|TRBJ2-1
CASSQLLAGYYNEQFF
TGTGCCAGCAGCCAATTACTAGCGGGATATTACAATGAGCAGTTCTTC
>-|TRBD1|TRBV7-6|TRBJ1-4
CASSLDRGTNEKLFF
TGTGCCAGCAGCTTAGACAGGGGAACTAATGAAAAACTGTTTTTT
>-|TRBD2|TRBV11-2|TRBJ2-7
CASRRLAGGTSYEQYF
TGTGCCAGCAGACGCCTAGCGGGAGGCACCTCCTACGAGCAGTACTTC
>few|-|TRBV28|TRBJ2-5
CASSFGEGAQETQYF
TGTGCCAGCAGTTTTGGGGAAGGGGCCCAAGAGACCCAGTACTTC
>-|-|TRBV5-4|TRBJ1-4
CATLGAPNEKLFF
TGTGCCACCCTGGGGGCCCCTAATGAAAAACTGTTTTTT
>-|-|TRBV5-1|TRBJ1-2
CASSSTGTGSYGYTF
TGCGCCAGCAGCTCTACAGGGACCGGCTCATATGGCTACACCTTC
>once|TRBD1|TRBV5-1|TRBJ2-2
CASSYGQATAGELFF
TGCGCCAGCAGTTACGGACAGGCGACAGCCGGGGAGCTGTTTTTT
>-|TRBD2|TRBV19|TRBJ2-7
CASSIRAGVGQYF
TGTGCCAGTAGTATCCGTGCGGGAGTTGGGCAGTACTTC
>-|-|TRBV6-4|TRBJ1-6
CASSLTRLSSPLHF
TGTGCCAGCAGTTTGACAAGACTAAGTTCACCCCTCCACTTT
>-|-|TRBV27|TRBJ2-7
CASRAPKGPGSYEQYF
TGTGCCAGCAGAGCACCCAAGGGGCCCGGCTCCTACGAGCAGTACTTC
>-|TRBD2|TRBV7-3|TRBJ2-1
CASSPPGLDNEQFF
TGTGCCAGCAGCCCACCGGGACTAGACAATGAGCAGTTCTTC